Following are 29 T cell receptor beta chains from one sample sequenced in a study of control samples from healthy donors and cancer patients. Measured with immunoSEQ multiplex PCR; TCRdb has only the in-frame clones, and not every one. The table lists approximately 150,000 clones, roughly 94% of them singletons, with around 15% in the top ten. Sequenced material: PBMCs. These TCRs come from a man between 60 and 70 years old with colorectal cancer.

V and J are TRBV11-2 and TRBJ2-7; D gene ambiguous. Germline values: CDR1 SGHAT, CDR2 FQNNGV. V was shortened by 0 bases and J by 0 bases, with 6 bases between the two germline ends. The CDR3 runs 14 residues. The CDR3 protein is CASSLDGSSYEQYF. CDR3 coding DNA: TGTGCCAGCAGCTTAGATGGCAGCTCCTACGAGCAGTACTTC. Filled out from reference TRBV11-2 and TRBJ2-7, the complete variable domain reads EAGVAQSPRYKIIEKRQSVAFWCNPISGHATLYWYQQILGQGPKLLIQFQNNGVVDDSQLPKDRFSAERLKGVDSTLKIQPAKLEDSAVYLCASSLDGSSYEQYFGPGTRLTVT.

This chain joins TRBV15 and TRBJ1-2, with D unclear. Germline-derived CDR1 and CDR2 are LNHNV and YYDKDF (reference sequence). V lost 4 bases and J 5 bases, leaving 14 bases between the germline ends. CDR3 length: 14 residues. Here the CDR3 reads CATSTPGESYGYTF. The CDR3 DNA reads as TGTGCCACCAGCACCCCCGGGGAGAGTTATGGCTACACCTTC.

The chain recombines TRBV11-2 with TRBJ1-6; a possible D gene is TRBD1 (6 bases). Germline CDR1 reads SGHAT; CDR2 reads FQNNGV. Between the trimmed V and J ends, which lost 6 bases and 7 bases, there was a span of 13 bases. The CDR3 sequence is 14 residues long. This chain's CDR3 is CASSRIQGNSPLHF. In DNA, the CDR3 is TGTGCCAGCAGTCGAATACAGGGAAATTCACCCCTCCACTTT.

V and J are TRBV24-1 and TRBJ2-5, with D unclear. CDR1 KGHDR and CDR2 SFDVKD come from the germline V gene. CDR3 length: 15 residues. Trimming took off 0 bases at V and 1 base at J, with 8 bases between the two ends. The CDR3 bases are TGTGCCACCAGTGATTTGGGGCAGGCCCAAGAGACCCAGTACTTC. Translated, it gives CATSDLGQAQETQYF.

The rearrangement links TRBV4-1 to TRBJ2-1; 8 bases match TRBD2. The ends lost 7 bases at V and 4 bases at J; junction bases unmatched: 12. Looked up from germline, CDR1 is MGHRA and CDR2 is YSYEKL. The CDR3 sequence is 16 residues long. The CDR3 spells CASTRSLAGTYNEQFF. For the CDR3, the DNA is TGCGCCAGCACCAGATCCTTAGCGGGGACTTACAATGAGCAGTTCTTC.

The chain links TRBV7-9 to TRBJ2-7; TRBD2 is a possible D gene (6 bases). The V end was cut by 1 base, the J end by 2 bases, with 12 bases between. CDR3 size: 15 residues. Germline V gene data show CDR1 as SEHNR and CDR2 as FQNEAQ (reference sequence). The CDR3 region is CASSLVLGGTYEQYF. In nucleotides, the CDR3 is TGTGCCAGCAGCTTAGTATTGGGGGGTACCTACGAGCAGTACTTC.

This clone is a singleton in its sample. The chain links TRBV18 to TRBJ1-1; D unclear. The CDR3 contains 15 residues. Germline V gene sequence: CDR1 KGHSH, CDR2 LQKENI. V gave up 1 base and J gave up 1 base, with 10 bases separating them. CDR3 protein: CASSPRSPRNTEAFF. Written as DNA, the CDR3 is TGTGCCAGCTCACCACGATCTCCTAGGAACACTGAAGCTTTCTTT. The complete variable domain, with remaining parts taken from reference TRBV18 and TRBJ1-1, reads NAGVMQNPRHLVRRRGQEARLRCSPMKGHSHVYWYRQLPEEGLKFMVYLQKENIIDESGMPKERFSAEFPKEGPSILRIQQVVRGDSAAYFCASSPRSPRNTEAFFGQGTRLTVV.

CDR3 protein: CASRRVGEVREQYF. In DNA form, the CDR3 reads TGTGCCAGCAGGCGGGTTGGCGAGGTCCGCGAGCAGTACTTC. This rearrangement joins TRBV13 to TRBJ2-7, with D perhaps matching TRBD2 (5 bases). Germline V gene data show CDR1 as PRHDT and CDR2 as FYEKMQ (reference sequence). The CDR3 extends over 14 amino acids. Trimming left V 6 bases short and J 6 bases short, with 18 bases between.

J is TRBJ2-5 and V is TRBV11-1; D may match TRBD1 or TRBD2 (5 bases each). CDR3 length: 15 amino acids. Trimming left V 5 bases short and J 5 bases short, with 18 bases between. In germline, CDR1 is SGHAT, CDR2 FQDESV (reference sequence). The CDR3 coding sequence is TGTGCCAGCAGCCCCGAATGGGGGACCGCGGAGACCCAGTACTTC. Its protein product is CASSPEWGTAETQYF.

This clone was recorded once. The V gene is TRBV11-2, the J gene TRBJ1-2; 11 nucleotides agree with TRBD1. Trimming cost V 6 bases and J 3 bases; bases outside gene matches: 15. CDR3 length: 18 residues. Germline CDR1 SGHAT, CDR2 FQNNGV. The CDR3 sequence is CASRPIADRGLPHYGYTF. The CDR3 DNA is TGTGCCAGCAGACCTATAGCGGACAGGGGGCTCCCCCACTATGGCTACACCTTC. The whole variable domain, remainder taken from reference TRBV11-2 and TRBJ1-2, is EAGVAQSPRYKIIEKRQSVAFWCNPISGHATLYWYQQILGQGPKLLIQFQNNGVVDDSQLPKDRFSAERLKGVDSTLKIQPAKLEDSAVYLCASRPIADRGLPHYGYTFGSGTRLTVV.

This chain links TRBV5-1 with TRBJ2-3; tentatively, D is TRBD2 (7 bases). V dropped 0 bases and J dropped 3 bases, with 11 bases sitting between them. Germline V gene lookup returns CDR1 SGHRS and CDR2 YFSETQ. The CDR3 covers 15 residues. The CDR3 nucleotides are TGCGCCAGCAGCTTGGAAGGGGGAGGGACAGATACGCAGTATTTT. It is translated as CASSLEGGGTDTQYF.

The chain recombines TRBV5-4 with TRBJ2-7; the D call may be TRBD1 or TRBD2 (5 bases each). The germline gives CDR1 SGHNT, CDR2 YYREEE (reference sequence). This CDR3 has 14 residues. The ends were cut back, 4 bases at V and 0 bases at J, with 11 bases in the middle. The CDR3 spells CASSRGLSSYEQYF. The CDR3 DNA is TGTGCCAGCAGCCGGGGCTTGAGCTCCTACGAGCAGTACTTC.

The chain recombines TRBV14 with TRBJ1-2; D may be TRBD1 (5 bases). CDR1 is SGHDN, CDR2 FVKESK, per germline. The CDR3 runs to 18 residues. The V end was cut by 3 bases, the J end by 8 bases, with 28 bases between. The CDR3 loop reads CASSHMPVTGTGYLGYTF. DNA of the CDR3: TGTGCCAGCAGCCATATGCCTGTCACCGGGACTGGTTACTTGGGCTACACCTTC.

V and J are TRBV9 and TRBJ2-3; 7 positions agree with TRBD2. The CDR3 consists of 20 residues. V lost 0 bases, J lost 0 bases, and 16 bases stayed unmatched. CDR1 and CDR2 from the germline V gene are SGDLS and YYNGEE. The CDR3 loop reads CASSVALSQYASGSTDTQYF. CDR3 bases: TGTGCCAGCAGCGTAGCGCTTTCCCAGTATGCTAGCGGAAGCACAGATACGCAGTATTTT.

This chain connects TRBV20-1 to TRBJ1-2, with D uncertain. Between the trimmed V and J ends, which lost 4 bases and 8 bases, there was a span of 11 bases. Germline V gene data show CDR1 as DFQATT and CDR2 as SNEGSKA (reference sequence). The CDR3 is made up of 11 amino acids. Here the CDR3 reads CSAIGGGGYTF. The CDR3 DNA is TGCAGTGCTATCGGCGGCGGCGGCTACACCTTC.

This chain joins TRBV27 and TRBJ2-5; D remains ambiguous. V gave up 5 bases and J gave up 1 base, with 14 bases separating them. This CDR3 region has 15 residues. From germline, CDR1 is MNHEY and CDR2 SMNVEV (reference sequence). The DNA of the CDR3 is TGTGCCAGCAGTCGGCGTGTTAACAGCCAAGAGACCCAGTACTTC. It translates to CASSRRVNSQETQYF.

V gene TRBV7-2 combines with J gene TRBJ1-5; D remains unclear. The CDR3 is made up of 15 amino acids. Trimming cost V 6 bases and J 1 base, with 13 bases left between them. Germline V gene sequence: CDR1 SGHTA, CDR2 FQGNSA. CDR3 nucleotide sequence: TGTGCCAGCAGTTACTCCCCTGGGAGCAATCAGCCCCAGCATTTT. This gives the protein CASSYSPGSNQPQHF.

This clone was observed a single time. V and J are TRBV4-2 and TRBJ1-1; 8 bases agree with TRBD1. The CDR3 loop spans 16 amino acids. Looked up from germline, CDR1 is LGHNA and CDR2 is YNFKEQ. J lost 0 bases, V lost 5 bases, and 8 bases had no gene match. In DNA form, the CDR3 reads TGTGCCAGCAGCAGGAGACAGGGGAAAATGAACACTGAAGCTTTCTTT. It specifies CASSRRQGKMNTEAFF.

The rearrangement links TRBV9 to TRBJ2-5; D possibly corresponds to TRBD2 (6 bases). Germline V CDR1 and CDR2: SGDLS, YYNGEE. The CDR3 consists of 16 residues. The V end was cut by 2 bases, the J end by 0 bases, with 14 bases between. The CDR3 DNA sequence: TGTGCCAGCAGCGTCGGGGACGCGGGGTACCAAGAGACCCAGTACTTC. Residues: CASSVGDAGYQETQYF. The full variable domain, rest sourced from reference TRBV9 and TRBJ2-5, is DSGVTQTPKHLITATGQRVTLRCSPRSGDLSVYWYQQSLDQGLQFLIQYYNGEERAKGNILERFSAQQFPDLHSELNLSSLELGDSALYFCASSVGDAGYQETQYFGPGTRLLVL.

The rearrangement links TRBV24-1 to TRBJ2-5; D unresolved. V was shortened by 1 base and J by 4 bases, with 0 bases between the two germline ends. Germline V gene data show CDR1 as KGHDR and CDR2 as SFDVKD. CDR3 size: 11 residues. CDR3 protein: CATSDLETQYF. The CDR3, as DNA: TGTGCCACCAGTGATTTAGAGACCCAGTACTTC.

The chain joins TRBV4-1 to TRBJ1-4; 8 bases map to TRBD1. Germline V lookup: CDR1 MGHRA, CDR2 YSYEKL. The CDR3 loop spans 18 amino acids. V gave up 1 base and J gave up 0 bases; unmatched junction bases: 7. In nucleotides, the CDR3 is TGCGCCAGCAGCCAAGCTCTCACAGGGGGTGCAACTAATGAAAAACTGTTTTTT. Amino acid sequence: CASSQALTGGATNEKLFF.

V and J are TRBV28 and TRBJ1-2; 7 nucleotides line up with TRBD1. The CDR3 length is 15 residues. From germline, CDR1 is MDHEN and CDR2 SYDVKM. V was clipped by 2 bases and J by 2 bases; unmatched bases: 5. This CDR3 is CASSLGDRLNYGYTF. Here the CDR3 DNA reads TGTGCCAGCAGTTTAGGGGACAGACTCAACTATGGCTACACCTTC.

The rearrangement links TRBV19 to TRBJ1-2; D remains unclear. The CDR3 totals 13 residues. The V and J ends lost 7 bases and 4 bases respectively, with 13 bases between them. Germline lookup yields CDR1 LNHDA and CDR2 SQIVND (reference sequence). CDR3 sequence (DNA): TGTGCCAGTAAAGAGGCCAAGGGCTATGGCTACACCTTC. Its translation: CASKEAKGYGYTF.

V usage is TRBV2 and J usage is TRBJ2-1; TRBD2 aligns across 8 bases. Germline trimming cut 3 bases from V and 7 bases from J; bases unmatched to any gene: 8. The V gene's germline CDR1 is SNHLY and CDR2 FYNNEI. The CDR3 has 15 amino acids. The CDR3 reads CASSEAGGNLNEQFF. In nucleotides, the CDR3 is TGTGCCAGCAGTGAGGCGGGGGGCAATTTAAATGAGCAGTTCTTC.

This chain joins TRBV10-3 and TRBJ2-3; 10 bases agree with TRBD2. The CDR3 spans 15 residues. With 0 bases clipped from V and 8 bases from J, the junction kept 5 bases outside the gene matches. Looked up from germline, CDR1 is ENHRY and CDR2 is SYGVKD. CDR3 nucleotide sequence: TGTGCCATCAGTGAGTCGGAAAGCGGGGGGGCTACGCAGTATTTT. Protein product: CAISESESGGATQYF.

V and J are TRBV19 and TRBJ1-2, with D maybe TRBD1 (6 bases). Trimming took 3 bases from V and 3 from J, leaving 14 bases between them. The CDR3 consists of 15 residues. Per the germline V gene, CDR1 is LNHDA and CDR2 is SQIVND (reference sequence). CDR3 coding DNA: TGTGCCAGTAGTATCTTTGCGTCAGGGGACTATGGCTACACCTTC. This sequence encodes CASSIFASGDYGYTF.

The chain joins TRBV12-3 or TRBV12-4 to TRBJ1-5; 7 bases align to TRBD1. Trimming took 1 base from V and 11 from J; bases not matched to a gene: 5. The CDR3 contains 13 residues. The CDR3 sequence is CASSLDRGLTQHF. CDR3 coding DNA: TGTGCCAGCAGTTTAGACAGGGGTCTCACCCAGCATTTT.

J is TRBJ1-5 and V is TRBV12-3 or TRBV12-4; no clear D. This CDR3 has 12 amino acids. Trimming pared 6 bases from V and 11 bases from J, leaving 14 bases between. In DNA form, the CDR3 reads TGTGCCAGCAGCCCCGGTCCTCCGACCCAGCATTTT. It encodes CASSPGPPTQHF.

The J gene is TRBJ2-7, the V gene TRBV19; the match to TRBD1 covers 8 bases. This CDR3 contains 14 residues. Germline values: CDR1 LNHDA, CDR2 SQIVND (reference sequence). Losses at the gene ends were 5 bases for V and 2 bases for J; bases not matched to a gene: 5. The chain's CDR3 is CASSRRTGTYEQYF. Here the CDR3 DNA reads TGTGCCAGTAGTCGAAGGACAGGGACCTACGAGCAGTACTTC. The full variable domain, its missing parts supplied by reference TRBV19 and TRBJ2-7, is DGGITQSPKYLFRKEGQNVTLSCEQNLNHDAMYWYRQDPGQGLRLIYYSQIVNDFQKGDIAEGYSVSREKKESFPLTVTSAQKNPTAFYLCASSRRTGTYEQYFGPGTRLTVT.